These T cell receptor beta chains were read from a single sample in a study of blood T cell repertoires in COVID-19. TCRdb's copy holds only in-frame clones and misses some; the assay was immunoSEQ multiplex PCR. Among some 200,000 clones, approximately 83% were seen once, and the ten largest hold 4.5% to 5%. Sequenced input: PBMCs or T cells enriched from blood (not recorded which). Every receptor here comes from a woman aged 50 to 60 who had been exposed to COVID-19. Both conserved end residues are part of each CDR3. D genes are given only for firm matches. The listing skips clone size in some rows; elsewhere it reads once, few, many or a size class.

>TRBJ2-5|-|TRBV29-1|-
TGCAGCGTCCAGGGGTGGGAGGAGACCCAGTACTTC
CSVQGWEETQYF
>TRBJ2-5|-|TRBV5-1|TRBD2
TGCGCCAGCAGGGGGGTTAGCGGGACCCCTCGGGAGACCCAGTACTTC
CASRGVSGTPRETQYF
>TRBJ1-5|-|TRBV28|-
TGTGCCAGCACTCAAAGCGGTGGGCCCCAGCATTTT
CASTQSGGPQHF
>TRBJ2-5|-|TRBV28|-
TGTGCCAGCGAGTCTTTTAGGACCCAGTACTTC
CASESFRTQYF
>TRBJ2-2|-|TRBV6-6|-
TGTGCCAGCAGTTTGGCCGGGGTTAACACCGGGGAGCTGTTTTTT
CASSLAGVNTGELFF
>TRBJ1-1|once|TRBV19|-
TGTGCCAGTAGTCTCTCCCGGGGGGCAATGAACACTGAAGCTTTCTTT
CASSLSRGAMNTEAFF
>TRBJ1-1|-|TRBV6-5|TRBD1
TGTGCCAGCAGGAGGACAGGCACGAACACTGAAGCTTTCTTT
CASRRTGTNTEAFF
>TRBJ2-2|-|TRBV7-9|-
TGTGCCAGCAGCCTCGATAACCCTAAGGAGCTGTTTTTT
CASSLDNPKELFF
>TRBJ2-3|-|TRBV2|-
TGTGCCAGCAGTGATGATCCGCGGACAGACACAGATACGCAGTATTTT
CASSDDPRTDTDTQYF
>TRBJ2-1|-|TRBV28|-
TGTGCCAGCAGTACGGCGGGACTCTCCTACAATGAGCAGTTCTTC
CASSTAGLSYNEQFF
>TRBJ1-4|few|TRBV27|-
TGTGCCAGCAGTTTAAGGGGGATTGGTGAAAAACTGTTTTTT
CASSLRGIGEKLFF
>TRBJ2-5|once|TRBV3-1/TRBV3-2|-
TGTGCCAGCAGCCGCAGAACAGGGTCCCAAGAGACCCAGTACTTC
CASSRRTGSQETQYF
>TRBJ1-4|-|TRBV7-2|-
TGTGCCAGCAGCTTAACGGGGGAAAAACTGTTTTTT
CASSLTGEKLFF
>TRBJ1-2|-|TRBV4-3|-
TGCGCCAGCAGCCAAAATGGCGGGTCTTGGGGCTACACCTTC
CASSQNGGSWGYTF
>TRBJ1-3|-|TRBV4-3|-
TGCGCCAGCAGCCCCGCGGGACGGACAAACACCATATATTTT
CASSPAGRTNTIYF
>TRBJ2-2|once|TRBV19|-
TGTGCCAGTAGTCGTAGCGGCACCCCATCCACCGGGGAGCTGTTTTTT
CASSRSGTPSTGELFF
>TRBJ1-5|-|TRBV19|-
TGTGCCAGTTACTCAGGGTACGGCAATCAGCCCCAGCATTTT
CASYSGYGNQPQHF
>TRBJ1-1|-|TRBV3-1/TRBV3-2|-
TGTGCCAGCAGCCGTGGTGCTTCGGGCACTGAAGCTTTCTTT
CASSRGASGTEAFF
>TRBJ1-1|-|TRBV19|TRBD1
TGTGCCAGTAGTACCAGGACAGGGTTGACTGAAGCTTTCTTT
CASSTRTGLTEAFF
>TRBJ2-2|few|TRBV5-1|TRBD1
TGCGCCAGCAGCCGCGGACAGGGGACCACCGGGGAGCTGTTTTTT
CASSRGQGTTGELFF
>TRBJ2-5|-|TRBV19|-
TGTGCCAGTAGTTCCGGGACACTCCAAGAGACCCAGTACTTC
CASSSGTLQETQYF
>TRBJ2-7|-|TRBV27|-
TGTGCCAGCAGTATAACCGGGAGTAACTACGAGCAGTACTTC
CASSITGSNYEQYF
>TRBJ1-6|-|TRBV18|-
TGTGCCAGCTCACCGGGGGGAAGCAATTCACCCCTCCACTTT
CASSPGGSNSPLHF
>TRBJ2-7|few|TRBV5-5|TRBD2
TGTGCCAGCAGCTTGGGGACTAGCGGGGCTCGGTACGAGCAGTACTTC
CASSLGTSGARYEQYF
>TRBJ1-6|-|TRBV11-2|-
TGTGCCAGCAGCCCCTATAGCTCCTATAATTCACCCCTCCACTTT
CASSPYSSYNSPLHF
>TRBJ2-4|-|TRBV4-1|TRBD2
TGCGCCAGCAGCCGGACTAGCGAAAACATTCAGTACTTC
CASSRTSENIQYF
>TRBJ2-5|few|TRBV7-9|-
TGTGCCAGCAGTGCCCTGGGGGGACCTCAAGAGACCCAGTACTTC
CASSALGGPQETQYF
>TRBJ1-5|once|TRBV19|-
TGTGCCAGTAGTTCAACAGGGAGCAATCAGCCCCAGCATTTT
CASSSTGSNQPQHF
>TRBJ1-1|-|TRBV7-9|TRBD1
TGTGCCAGCAGCTTACCCGACAGGGAGAACACTGAAGCTTTCTTT
CASSLPDRENTEAFF
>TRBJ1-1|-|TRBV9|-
TGTGCCAGCAGCGCCTCCCCGGGTGGAGTCACTGAAGCTTTCTTT
CASSASPGGVTEAFF
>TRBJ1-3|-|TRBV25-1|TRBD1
TGTGCCAGCAGTGAAAGAACAGGGGGGTTCTCTGGAAACACCATATATTTT
CASSERTGGFSGNTIYF
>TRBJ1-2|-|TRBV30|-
TGTGCCTGGAGCCAGGGTAGCTATGACGGCTACACCTTC
CAWSQGSYDGYTF
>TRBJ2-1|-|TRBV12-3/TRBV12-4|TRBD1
TGTGCCAGCAGTTTGACAGGGAACAATGAGCAGTTCTTC
CASSLTGNNEQFF
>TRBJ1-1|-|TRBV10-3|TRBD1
TGTGCCATCAGCAGAACAGGGGGGGGGACTGAAGCTTTCTTT
CAISRTGGGTEAFF
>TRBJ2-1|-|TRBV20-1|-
TGCAGTGCTATTGAAGGGCGGGGCAGCTCCTACAATGAGCAGTTCTTC
CSAIEGRGSSYNEQFF
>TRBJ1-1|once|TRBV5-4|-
TGTGCCAGCAGCTTGGTGGAGGGGAACACTGAAGCTTTCTTT
CASSLVEGNTEAFF
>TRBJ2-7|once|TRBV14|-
TGTGCCAGCAGCTACAGCGGCATCTCTGAGCAGTACTTC
CASSYSGISEQYF
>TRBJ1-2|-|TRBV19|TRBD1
TGTGCCAGTAGTACATACCGGGACAGAACCTATGGCTACACCTTC
CASSTYRDRTYGYTF
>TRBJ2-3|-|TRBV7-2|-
TGTGCCACCATGCTTTCGTCGGGACTGCCGATGGATACGCAGTATTTT
CATMLSSGLPMDTQYF
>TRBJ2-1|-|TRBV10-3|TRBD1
TGTGCCATCAGTAGGGGGCAGGGGCTGGACAATGAGCAGTTCTTC
CAISRGQGLDNEQFF
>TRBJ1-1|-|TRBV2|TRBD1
TGTGCCAGCAGATATTTTGGGACAGGGAAGGGGGAAGCTTTCTTT
CASRYFGTGKGEAFF
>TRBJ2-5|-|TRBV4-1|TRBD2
TGCGCCAGCAGCCATGGACTAGCGGGGGGCCAAGAGACCCAGTACTTC
CASSHGLAGGQETQYF
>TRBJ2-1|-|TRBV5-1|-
TGCGCCAGCAGCCCCGACGGGGGAGGATGGAATGAGCAGTTCTTC
CASSPDGGGWNEQFF
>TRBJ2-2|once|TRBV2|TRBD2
TGTGCCAGCAGTGTGCGGCGGGGGAATGGGGAGCTGTTTTTT
CASSVRRGNGELFF
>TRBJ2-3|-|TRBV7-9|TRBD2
TGTGCCAGCAGCTTATCCCAGCGGGGGTATAGCACAGATACGCAGTATTTT
CASSLSQRGYSTDTQYF
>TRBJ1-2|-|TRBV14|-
TGTGCCAGCAGCCAAAGGACAGCCTATGGCTACACCTTC
CASSQRTAYGYTF
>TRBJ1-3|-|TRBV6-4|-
TGTGCCAGCAGTCCTACAGGGTCGGGAAACACCATATATTTT
CASSPTGSGNTIYF
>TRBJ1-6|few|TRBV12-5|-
TGTGCTAGTGGTTTGACCGCGGGGTCACCCCTCCACTTT
CASGLTAGSPLHF
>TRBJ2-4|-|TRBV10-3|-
TGTGCCATCAGTGCTAGATACCCGAGCGTCAAAAACATTCAGTACTTC
CAISARYPSVKNIQYF
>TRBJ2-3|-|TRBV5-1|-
TGCGCCAGCAGCTTAAGACAGGTTTCAGATACGCAGTATTTT
CASSLRQVSDTQYF
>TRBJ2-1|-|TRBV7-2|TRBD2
TGTGCCAGCAGCTCCCAAGCGGGGGGGCCGGGAAATGAGCAGTTCTTC
CASSSQAGGPGNEQFF
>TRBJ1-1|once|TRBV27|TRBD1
TGTGCCAGCAGTTTCAGGGGGGTCCACACTGAAGCTTTCTTT
CASSFRGVHTEAFF
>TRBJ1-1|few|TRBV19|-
TGTGCCAGTAGTTCCGTCAGGGGAACTGAAGCTTTCTTT
CASSSVRGTEAFF
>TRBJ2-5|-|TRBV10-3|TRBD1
TGTGCCATCAGTGGGGACGACAGGGCATCTTACTTC
CAISGDDRASYF
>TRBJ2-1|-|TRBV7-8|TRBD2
TGTGCCAGCAGCCACGGGCGACTAGCGGGGGGTCGGGATGAGCAGTTCTTC
CASSHGRLAGGRDEQFF
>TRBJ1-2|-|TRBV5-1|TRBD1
TGCGCCAGCAGCTTGGGGGGACAGCTCACGGCGCGGACTTATGGCTACACCTTC
CASSLGGQLTARTYGYTF
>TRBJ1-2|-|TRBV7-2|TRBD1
TGTGCCAGCAGCTCCTGGGGACAGCCTAACTATGGCTACACCTTC
CASSSWGQPNYGYTF
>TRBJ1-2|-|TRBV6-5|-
TGTGCCAGCAGCTTAGACAGAAACTATGGCTACACCTTC
CASSLDRNYGYTF
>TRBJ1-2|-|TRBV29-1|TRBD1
TGCAGCGTTCCAACCTCCGGGACAGCCATTAACTATGGCTACACCTTC
CSVPTSGTAINYGYTF
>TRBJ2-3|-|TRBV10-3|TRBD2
TGTGCCACCGTACCGGGACTACCTAGCACAGATACGCAGTATTTT
CATVPGLPSTDTQYF